This is a list of T cell receptor beta chains from one sample in a study of CD8 T cells in ankylosing spondylitis. Using its own MiXCR run on the 5' RACE reads, TCRdb lists one record per CDR3 protein. The profile shows 25,000 to 35,000 distinct CDR3 sequences, about 5.2% of them singletons. The sample consisted of blood, either unsorted or a sorted T cell fraction (not recorded which). The origin of the receptors is a female donor with ankylosing spondylitis or in good health (not recorded which). The CDR3 runs from the conserved cysteine through the conserved F or W. A D gene is named only where the DNA matches it firmly. Part of the rows lack a size; the others show once, few, many or a class for expanded clones.

clone_size: many; cdr3_length: 17; v_call: TRBV9; d_call: NA; j_call: TRBJ2-1; cdr3_aa: CASSVATGQKFQNEQFF; cdr3_nt: TGTGCCAGCAGCGTAGCTACGGGACAAAAGTTTCAGAATGAGCAGTTCTTC
clone_size: many; cdr3_length: 12; v_call: TRBV9; d_call: NA; j_call: TRBJ2-7; cdr3_aa: CASSRAAGEQYF; cdr3_nt: TGTGCCAGCTCGAGGGCAGCGGGTGAGCAGTACTTC
clone_size: many; cdr3_length: 18; v_call: TRBV9; d_call: NA; j_call: TRBJ2-6; cdr3_aa: CASSVGRAGTSGANVLTF; cdr3_nt: TGTGCCAGCAGCGTAGGTAGAGCCGGGACCTCTGGGGCCAACGTCCTGACTTTC
clone_size: many; cdr3_length: 15; v_call: TRBV9; d_call: NA; j_call: TRBJ1-2; cdr3_aa: CASSVGQDRNYGYTF; cdr3_nt: TGTGCCAGCAGCGTAGGCCAGGATCGTAACTATGGCTACACCTTC
clone_size: many; cdr3_length: 16; v_call: TRBV6-9; d_call: TRBD1; j_call: TRBJ1-5; cdr3_aa: CASSPGQDPSNQPQHF; cdr3_nt: TGTGCCAGCAGCCCGGGACAGGACCCTAGCAATCAGCCCCAGCATTTT
clone_size: few; cdr3_length: 16; v_call: TRBV9; d_call: NA; j_call: TRBJ2-5; cdr3_aa: CASSIGWGEEQETQYF; cdr3_nt: TGTGCCAGCAGCATTGGTTGGGGGGAGGAACAAGAGACCCAGTACTTC
clone_size: many; cdr3_length: 15; v_call: TRBV9; d_call: NA; j_call: TRBJ2-1; cdr3_aa: CASSVAPKLGDEQFF; cdr3_nt: TGTGCCAGCAGCGTAGCTCCAAAACTAGGGGATGAGCAGTTCTTC
clone_size: many; cdr3_length: 13; v_call: TRBV9; d_call: NA; j_call: TRBJ1-3; cdr3_aa: CASSGGNGNTIYF; cdr3_nt: TGTGCCAGCAGCGGAGGGAATGGAAACACCATATATTTT
clone_size: many; cdr3_length: 14; v_call: TRBV9; d_call: NA; j_call: TRBJ2-3; cdr3_aa: CASSVQASPDTQYF; cdr3_nt: TGTGCCAGCAGCGTACAGGCTTCCCCAGATACGCAGTATTTT
clone_size: NA; cdr3_length: 17; v_call: TRBV9; d_call: TRBD1; j_call: TRBJ2-1; cdr3_aa: CASSAAQGGQGHNEQFF; cdr3_nt: TGTGCCAGCAGCGCAGCCCAAGGGGGACAGGGACACAATGAGCAGTTCTTC
clone_size: NA; cdr3_length: 16; v_call: TRBV9; d_call: NA; j_call: TRBJ2-1; cdr3_aa: CASSFQDQSSYNEQFF; cdr3_nt: TGTGCCAGCAGCTTCCAAGACCAGAGCTCCTACAATGAGCAGTTCTTC
clone_size: few; cdr3_length: 13; v_call: TRBV9; d_call: NA; j_call: TRBJ1-6; cdr3_aa: CASNEKGDSPLHF; cdr3_nt: TGTGCCAGCAATGAAAAGGGCGATTCACCCCTCCACTTT
clone_size: many; cdr3_length: 14; v_call: TRBV9; d_call: TRBD1; j_call: TRBJ1-6; cdr3_aa: CASSDGQGRSPLHF; cdr3_nt: TGTGCCAGCAGCGACGGACAGGGGCGGTCACCCCTCCACTTT
clone_size: many; cdr3_length: 14; v_call: TRBV9; d_call: NA; j_call: TRBJ2-7; cdr3_aa: CASSVNPNSYEQYF; cdr3_nt: TGTGCCAGCAGCGTCAACCCCAATTCCTACGAGCAGTACTTC
clone_size: NA; cdr3_length: 13; v_call: TRBV9; d_call: NA; j_call: TRBJ2-1; cdr3_aa: CASSVEGGNEQFF; cdr3_nt: TGTGCCAGCAGCGTAGAGGGGGGCAATGAGCAGTTCTTC
clone_size: many; cdr3_length: 15; v_call: TRBV9; d_call: NA; j_call: TRBJ2-7; cdr3_aa: CASSVRAGADSEQYF; cdr3_nt: TGTGCCAGCAGCGTACGAGCAGGGGCCGATTCCGAGCAGTACTTC
clone_size: many; cdr3_length: 14; v_call: TRBV9; d_call: TRBD1; j_call: TRBJ1-2; cdr3_aa: CASSTRTGGDGYTF; cdr3_nt: TGTGCCAGCAGCACTAGGACAGGGGGCGATGGCTACACCTTC
clone_size: few; cdr3_length: 15; v_call: TRBV9; d_call: TRBD2; j_call: TRBJ2-1; cdr3_aa: CASSARTSAYNEQFF; cdr3_nt: TGTGCCAGCAGCGCGCGGACTAGCGCTTACAATGAGCAGTTCTTC
clone_size: NA; cdr3_length: 14; v_call: TRBV9; d_call: NA; j_call: TRBJ2-2; cdr3_aa: CVSSVGWAAGELFF; cdr3_nt: TGTGTCAGCAGCGTAGGATGGGCAGCCGGGGAGCTGTTTTTT
clone_size: NA; cdr3_length: 14; v_call: TRBV9; d_call: TRBD1; j_call: TRBJ2-5; cdr3_aa: CASSPGQGQETQYF; cdr3_nt: TGTGCCAGCAGCCCCGGACAGGGGCAGGAGACCCAGTACTTC
clone_size: many; cdr3_length: 14; v_call: TRBV9; d_call: NA; j_call: TRBJ1-1; cdr3_aa: CASSVGGAGTEAFF; cdr3_nt: TGTGCCAGCAGCGTAGGAGGGGCGGGAACTGAAGCTTTCTTT
clone_size: medium-sized; cdr3_length: 14; v_call: TRBV9; d_call: NA; j_call: TRBJ1-2; cdr3_aa: CASKPATGDWGYTF; cdr3_nt: TGTGCCAGCAAGCCAGCAACGGGGGATTGGGGCTACACCTTC
clone_size: few; cdr3_length: 16; v_call: TRBV9; d_call: TRBD2; j_call: TRBJ2-7; cdr3_aa: CASSLTPLAGSYEQYF; cdr3_nt: TGTGCCAGCAGCCTGACCCCGCTAGCGGGCTCCTACGAGCAGTACTTC
clone_size: many; cdr3_length: 15; v_call: TRBV9; d_call: NA; j_call: TRBJ1-2; cdr3_aa: CASSVDRDRGYGYTF; cdr3_nt: TGTGCCAGCAGCGTAGACAGGGATCGGGGCTATGGCTACACCTTC
clone_size: many; cdr3_length: 15; v_call: TRBV9; d_call: TRBD1; j_call: TRBJ2-7; cdr3_aa: CASSVEGDRASEQYF; cdr3_nt: TGTGCCAGCAGCGTAGAGGGGGACAGGGCCTCCGAGCAGTACTTC
clone_size: many; cdr3_length: 14; v_call: TRBV9; d_call: NA; j_call: TRBJ2-3; cdr3_aa: CASSAGGNRDTQYF; cdr3_nt: TGTGCCAGCAGCGCCGGGGGAAACCGGGATACGCAGTATTTT
clone_size: many; cdr3_length: 16; v_call: TRBV9; d_call: TRBD2; j_call: TRBJ2-2; cdr3_aa: CASTLGLAGNTGELFF; cdr3_nt: TGTGCCAGCACCTTAGGACTAGCGGGGAACACCGGGGAGCTGTTTTTT
clone_size: many; cdr3_length: 14; v_call: TRBV9; d_call: NA; j_call: TRBJ2-2; cdr3_aa: CASSVDGGSGELFF; cdr3_nt: TGTGCCAGCAGCGTAGATGGGGGCTCCGGGGAGCTGTTTTTT
clone_size: many; cdr3_length: 16; v_call: TRBV9; d_call: TRBD2; j_call: TRBJ2-2; cdr3_aa: CASSVVTSGGAGELFF; cdr3_nt: TGTGCCAGCAGCGTAGTAACTAGCGGGGGGGCCGGGGAGCTGTTTTTT
clone_size: many; cdr3_length: 15; v_call: TRBV9; d_call: TRBD1; j_call: TRBJ2-3; cdr3_aa: CASSVRTGDTDTQYF; cdr3_nt: TGTGCCAGCAGCGTAAGGACAGGGGATACAGATACGCAGTATTTT
clone_size: many; cdr3_length: 14; v_call: TRBV9; d_call: NA; j_call: TRBJ1-2; cdr3_aa: CASSVVSRENGYTF; cdr3_nt: TGTGCCAGCAGCGTAGTTTCCAGGGAAAATGGCTACACCTTC
clone_size: many; cdr3_length: 13; v_call: TRBV9; d_call: NA; j_call: TRBJ1-2; cdr3_aa: CASSVEPLAGYTF; cdr3_nt: TGTGCCAGCAGCGTTGAGCCCCTTGCTGGCTACACCTTC
clone_size: few; cdr3_length: 15; v_call: TRBV9; d_call: NA; j_call: TRBJ2-1; cdr3_aa: CASSKLGASYNEQFF; cdr3_nt: TGTGCCAGCAGCAAACTAGGGGCATCCTACAATGAGCAGTTCTTC
clone_size: NA; cdr3_length: 15; v_call: TRBV9; d_call: TRBD2; j_call: TRBJ2-7; cdr3_aa: CASSVSGTETYEQNF; cdr3_nt: TGTGCCAGCAGCGTAAGCGGGACGGAGACCTACGAGCAGAACTTC
clone_size: many; cdr3_length: 14; v_call: TRBV9; d_call: NA; j_call: TRBJ2-3; cdr3_aa: CASSVRDFTDTQYF; cdr3_nt: TGTGCCAGCAGCGTAAGGGATTTCACAGATACGCAGTATTTT
clone_size: few; cdr3_length: 16; v_call: TRBV9; d_call: TRBD2; j_call: TRBJ2-1; cdr3_aa: CASTPGGLAGLNEQFF; cdr3_nt: TGTGCCAGCACGCCTGGGGGGCTAGCGGGACTCAATGAGCAGTTCTTC
clone_size: NA; cdr3_length: 13; v_call: TRBV9; d_call: NA; j_call: TRBJ2-7; cdr3_aa: CASSPSGVMKQYF; cdr3_nt: TGTGCCAGCAGCCCCTCGGGTGTTATGAAGCAGTACTTC
clone_size: many; cdr3_length: 14; v_call: TRBV9; d_call: NA; j_call: TRBJ2-1; cdr3_aa: CASSVAGNNNEQFF; cdr3_nt: TGTGCCAGCAGCGTAGCAGGGAATAACAATGAGCAGTTCTTC
clone_size: NA; cdr3_length: 12; v_call: TRBV9; d_call: NA; j_call: TRBJ2-1; cdr3_aa: CASSPQVDEQFF; cdr3_nt: TGTGCCAGCAGCCCTCAGGTCGATGAGCAGTTCTTC
clone_size: once; cdr3_length: 17; v_call: TRBV9; d_call: NA; j_call: TRBJ2-1; cdr3_aa: CASSVAGTPISYNGQFF; cdr3_nt: TGTGCCAGCAGCGTAGCTGGGACTCCGATCTCCTACAATGGGCAGTTCTTC
clone_size: many; cdr3_length: 15; v_call: TRBV9; d_call: NA; j_call: TRBJ2-3; cdr3_aa: CASSVGQAWTDTQYF; cdr3_nt: TGTGCCAGCAGCGTAGGACAGGCGTGGACGGATACGCAGTATTTT
clone_size: many; cdr3_length: 15; v_call: TRBV9; d_call: TRBD2; j_call: TRBJ2-3; cdr3_aa: CASSVYGGGRDTQYF; cdr3_nt: TGTGCCAGCAGCGTATACGGGGGGGGGAGAGATACGCAGTATTTT
clone_size: many; cdr3_length: 16; v_call: TRBV9; d_call: TRBD2; j_call: TRBJ2-7; cdr3_aa: CASSVALGAGDHEQYF; cdr3_nt: TGTGCCAGCAGCGTAGCTCTCGGAGCGGGGGACCACGAGCAGTACTTC
clone_size: many; cdr3_length: 18; v_call: TRBV9; d_call: NA; j_call: TRBJ1-3; cdr3_aa: CASSVGAGLSNSGNTIYF; cdr3_nt: TGTGCCAGCAGCGTAGGGGCAGGACTCAGCAATTCTGGAAACACCATATATTTT
clone_size: medium-sized; cdr3_length: 14; v_call: TRBV9; d_call: TRBD1; j_call: TRBJ1-6; cdr3_aa: CASSPRGGDSPLHF; cdr3_nt: TGTGCCAGCAGCCCCAGAGGGGGCGATTCACCCCTCCACTTT
clone_size: NA; cdr3_length: 14; v_call: TRBV9; d_call: TRBD1; j_call: TRBJ1-5; cdr3_aa: CASSVAGGAQPQHF; cdr3_nt: TGTGCCAGCAGCGTAGCAGGGGGAGCTCAGCCCCAGCATTTT
clone_size: NA; cdr3_length: 14; v_call: TRBV9; d_call: TRBD1; j_call: TRBJ2-5; cdr3_aa: CASSTRDRGKTQYF; cdr3_nt: TGTGCCAGCAGCACCCGGGACAGGGGAAAGACCCAGTACTTC
clone_size: many; cdr3_length: 12; v_call: TRBV9; d_call: NA; j_call: TRBJ2-7; cdr3_aa: CASSAAGREQYF; cdr3_nt: TGTGCCAGCAGCGCCGCTGGACGGGAGCAGTACTTC